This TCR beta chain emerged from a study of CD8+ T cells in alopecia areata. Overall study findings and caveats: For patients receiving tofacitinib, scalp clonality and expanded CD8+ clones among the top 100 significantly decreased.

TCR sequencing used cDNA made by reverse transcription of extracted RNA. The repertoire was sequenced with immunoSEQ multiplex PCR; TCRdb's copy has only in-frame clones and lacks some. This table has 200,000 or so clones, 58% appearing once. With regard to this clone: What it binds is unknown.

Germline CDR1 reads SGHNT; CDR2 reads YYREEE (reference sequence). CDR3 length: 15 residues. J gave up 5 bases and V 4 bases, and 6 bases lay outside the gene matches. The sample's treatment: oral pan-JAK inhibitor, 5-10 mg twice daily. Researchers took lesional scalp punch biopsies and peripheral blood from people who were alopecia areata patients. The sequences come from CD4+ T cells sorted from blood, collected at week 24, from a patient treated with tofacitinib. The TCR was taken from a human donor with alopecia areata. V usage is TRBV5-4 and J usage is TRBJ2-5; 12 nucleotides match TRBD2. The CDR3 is CASSRTSGGLETQYF. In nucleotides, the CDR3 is TGTGCCAGCAGCCGCACTAGCGGGGGGTTGGAGACCCAGTACTTC.